The 17 T cell receptor beta chains in this list originate from one sample, sequenced in a study of blood T cell repertoires in COVID-19. Repertoires were generated with immunoSEQ multiplex PCR, while TCRdb's copy carries only in-frame clones and drops some. Here the sample spans 40,000 to 55,000 clones, 60% to 80% being singletons. Source material: PBMCs or T cells enriched from blood (not recorded which). Receptor source: a woman aged 50 to 60 with acute COVID-19.

The count of this clone is one. V gene TRBV5-1 combines with J gene TRBJ2-2; 11 bases are shared with TRBD2. V gave up 5 bases and J gave up 2 bases; unmatched junction bases: 5. The germline V gene has CDR1 SGHRS and CDR2 YFSETQ. The CDR3 covers 16 residues. The CDR3 sequence is CASRIGTSGNTGELFF. CDR3 in DNA: TGCGCCAGCAGAATTGGGACTAGCGGCAACACCGGGGAGCTGTTTTTT.

This chain links TRBV5-5 with TRBJ2-3; 14 bases are a match to TRBD2. V shed 4 bases and J 2 bases; nucleotides not matched to a gene: 9. CDR1 is SGHKS and CDR2 is YYEKEE in the germline V gene (reference sequence). The CDR3 runs to 18 residues. This CDR3 reads CASSPPGLAGVYTDTQYF. CDR3 DNA: TGTGCCAGCAGCCCCCCGGGACTAGCGGGGGTGTACACAGATACGCAGTATTTT.

This clone was observed a handful of times. V usage is TRBV6-4 and J usage is TRBJ2-1; D is possibly TRBD2 (6 bases). The CDR3 contains 15 residues. V shed 2 bases and J shed 3 bases, with 11 bases lying between them. Looked up from germline, CDR1 is MRHNA and CDR2 is SNTAGT. Written as DNA, the CDR3 is TGTGCCAGCAGTGACGGGACTTCCGACTACAATGAGCAGTTCTTC. Translating gives CASSDGTSDYNEQFF.

The rearrangement links TRBV6-5 to TRBJ2-7, with D maybe TRBD2 (6 bases). CDR3 length: 14 residues. Germline V gene lookup returns CDR1 MNHEY and CDR2 SVGAGI. Trimming cost V 2 bases and J 0 bases, with 8 bases left between them. The CDR3 loop reads CASSYGRGSYEQYF. The CDR3 DNA reads TGTGCCAGCAGTTACGGGCGGGGCTCCTACGAGCAGTACTTC.

The CDR3 DNA reads TGTGCCAGCAGCCGTATAGGAGGGAGGAATCAGCCCCAGCATTTT. This encodes CASSRIGGRNQPQHF. The chain combines TRBV7-2 with TRBJ1-5; D not certain. V was pared by 5 bases and J by 4 bases, with 15 bases between. This CDR3 has 15 amino acids. Germline V lookup: CDR1 SGHTA, CDR2 FQGNSA.

The chain is built from TRBV5-5 and TRBJ2-5; 8 bases are a match to TRBD2. Trimming removed 4 bases from V and 1 base from J; junction bases left unmatched: 3. The germline V gene has CDR1 SGHKS and CDR2 YYEKEE (reference sequence). The CDR3 sequence is 14 residues long. CDR3 sequence: CASSPGGGQETQYF. In DNA, the CDR3 is TGTGCCAGCAGCCCCGGGGGGGGCCAAGAGACCCAGTACTTC. The full variable domain, completed using reference TRBV5-5 and TRBJ2-5, is DAGVTQSPTHLIKTRGQQVTLRCSPISGHKSVSWYQQVLGQGPQFIFQYYEKEERGRGNFPDRFSARQFPNYSSELNVNALLLGDSALYLCASSPGGGQETQYFGPGTRLLVL.

The chain recombines TRBV5-5 with TRBJ1-5; D may be TRBD1 (6 bases). There are 17 residues in the CDR3. The germline CDR1 and CDR2 sequences are SGHKS and YYEKEE (reference sequence). Deletions cut 1 base from V and 0 bases from J, with 14 bases between. The CDR3 spells CASSLTGQSFSNQPQHF. DNA for the CDR3: TGTGCCAGCAGCTTGACGGGACAATCCTTTAGCAATCAGCCCCAGCATTTT.

The chain links TRBV30 to TRBJ1-2, with D possibly matching TRBD1 (6 bases). Trimming pared 4 bases from V and 7 bases from J, leaving 13 bases between. The CDR3 length is 12 residues. Germline V gene data show CDR1 as GTSNPN and CDR2 as SVGIG (reference sequence). CDR3 DNA sequence: TGTGCCTGGACCACAGGGTCGCGTGGCTACACCTTC. Its translation: CAWTTGSRGYTF.

This clone was observed a few times. At the DNA level, this CDR3 is encoded by other sequences in the same sample as well. The V call is TRBV12-3 or TRBV12-4, the J call TRBJ1-1; D is perhaps TRBD1 (5 bases). This CDR3 is built from 13 residues. V was cut by 6 bases and J by 0 bases, with 8 bases left in between. CDR3 in amino acids: CASSLRVNTEAFF. The CDR3 DNA sequence: TGTGCCAGCAGCCTCAGGGTGAACACTGAAGCTTTCTTT.

The CDR3 DNA follows: TGTGCCAGCAGCCAAGAGAGACTACCGGGACTAGGAGAGACCCAGTACTTC. Protein product: CASSQERLPGLGETQYF. V gene TRBV4-2 combines with J gene TRBJ2-5; TRBD2 matches 8 bases. This CDR3 has 17 amino acids. Trimming cost V 0 bases and J 4 bases; bases outside gene matches: 10. Looked up from germline, CDR1 is LGHNA and CDR2 is YNFKEQ.

This clone appeared once. The V and J genes are TRBV11-3 and TRBJ1-1; maybe TRBD1 (5 bases). The V gene's germline CDR1 is SGHNT and CDR2 YENEEA. V lost 0 bases to trimming and J lost 1 base, with 21 bases between them. The CDR3 is made up of 19 amino acids. CDR3 sequence: CASSLEGWVHGAPNTEAFF. The DNA for the CDR3 is TGTGCCAGCAGCTTAGAGGGTTGGGTCCATGGGGCCCCGAACACTGAAGCTTTCTTT.

This rearrangement joins TRBV12-3 or TRBV12-4 to TRBJ1-2, with a tentative D call TRBD1 (5 bases). V gave up 6 bases and J gave up 0 bases, with 8 bases separating them. The CDR3 extends over 13 amino acids. The CDR3 loop reads CASRPGANYGYTF. CDR3 DNA: TGTGCCAGCAGGCCGGGGGCTAACTATGGCTACACCTTC.

V usage is TRBV10-3 and J usage is TRBJ1-1; no definite D call. The germline CDR1 and CDR2 sequences are ENHRY and SYGVKD. This CDR3 has 13 amino acids. V lost 5 bases and J 3 bases, leaving 10 bases between the germline ends. In DNA form, the CDR3 reads TGTGCCATCAGTTCGACAATCTACACTGAAGCTTTCTTT. Residues: CAISSTIYTEAFF.

This chain links TRBV2 with TRBJ2-5; weak D call: TRBD1 (6 bases). This CDR3 is 11 amino acids long. V was trimmed by 10 bases and J by 4 bases, leaving 10 bases between them. The germline CDR1 and CDR2 sequences are SNHLY and FYNNEI. This CDR3 is CAIRTVETQYF. The CDR3 DNA follows: TGTGCCATACGGACAGTAGAGACCCAGTACTTC.

The V and J genes are TRBV5-6 and TRBJ2-1; 10 positions match TRBD2. V dropped 0 bases and J dropped 9; count of bases not matched to a gene: 6. CDR3 length: 15 residues. Germline CDR1 and CDR2: SGHDT and YYEEEE. CDR3: CASSLERGGRSEQFF. CDR3 sequence (DNA): TGTGCCAGCAGCTTGGAGCGGGGGGGCAGGAGTGAGCAGTTCTTC.

The gene calls are TRBV7-2 and TRBJ2-2; possible D gene TRBD1, 5 bases. The CDR3 runs to 16 residues. Germline CDR1 and CDR2: SGHTA and FQGNSA. V gave up 5 bases and J gave up 2 bases, with 15 bases separating them. Here the CDR3 DNA reads TGTGCCAGCAGCCCTAATAGGGGCCTAAACACCGGGGAGCTGTTTTTT. Translating gives CASSPNRGLNTGELFF.

The V call is TRBV5-1, the J call TRBJ2-5; 8 positions match TRBD2. Per germline, CDR1 SGHRS and CDR2 YFSETQ. Germline trimming cut 0 bases from V and 5 bases from J; bases unmatched to any gene: 6. CDR3 length: 15 amino acids. CDR3 DNA sequence: TGCGCCAGCAGCTTGGGAATAGCGGGGTCTGAGACCCAGTACTTC. Translation: CASSLGIAGSETQYF.